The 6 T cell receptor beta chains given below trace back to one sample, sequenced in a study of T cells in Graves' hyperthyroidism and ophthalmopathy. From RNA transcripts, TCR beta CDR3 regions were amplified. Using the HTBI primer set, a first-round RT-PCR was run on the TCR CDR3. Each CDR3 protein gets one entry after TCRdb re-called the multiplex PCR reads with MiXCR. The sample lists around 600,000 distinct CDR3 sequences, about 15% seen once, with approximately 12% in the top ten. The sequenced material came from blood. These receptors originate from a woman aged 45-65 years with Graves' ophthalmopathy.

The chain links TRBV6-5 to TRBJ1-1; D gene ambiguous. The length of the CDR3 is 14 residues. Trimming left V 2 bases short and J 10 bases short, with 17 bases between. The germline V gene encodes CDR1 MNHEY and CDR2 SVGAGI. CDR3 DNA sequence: TGTGCCAGCAGTTACGTGGCAGCCGGAGATGGAGCTTTCTTT. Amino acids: CASSYVAAGDGAFF.

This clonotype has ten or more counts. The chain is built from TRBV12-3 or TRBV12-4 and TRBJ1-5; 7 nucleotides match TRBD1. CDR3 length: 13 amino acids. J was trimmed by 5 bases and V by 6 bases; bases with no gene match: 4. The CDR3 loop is CASRTGSDQPQHF. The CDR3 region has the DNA TGTGCCAGCAGGACAGGGTCGGATCAGCCCCAGCATTTT.

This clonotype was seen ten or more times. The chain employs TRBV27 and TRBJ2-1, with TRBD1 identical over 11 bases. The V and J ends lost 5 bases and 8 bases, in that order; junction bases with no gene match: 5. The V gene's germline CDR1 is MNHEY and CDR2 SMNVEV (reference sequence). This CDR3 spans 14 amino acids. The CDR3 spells CASSQDRGLYEQFF. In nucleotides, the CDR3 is TGTGCCAGCAGTCAGGACAGGGGGCTTTATGAGCAGTTCTTC.

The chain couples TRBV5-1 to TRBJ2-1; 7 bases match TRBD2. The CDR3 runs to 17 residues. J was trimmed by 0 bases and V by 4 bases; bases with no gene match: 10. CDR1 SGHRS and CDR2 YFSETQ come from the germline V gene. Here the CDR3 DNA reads TGCGCCAGCAGCCTTACGACGGGGACTACCTCCTACAATGAGCAGTTCTTC. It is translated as CASSLTTGTTSYNEQFF.

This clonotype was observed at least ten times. The DNA of the CDR3 is TGTGCCAGCAGCCGAGCCCGGTTGGATGAGCAGTTCTTC. The encoded protein is CASSRARLDEQFF. This chain connects TRBV14 to TRBJ2-1; D gene uncertain. CDR3 length: 13 amino acids. Germline V gene sequence: CDR1 SGHDN, CDR2 FVKESK. Trimming stripped 4 bases from V and 8 bases from J, with 12 bases between.

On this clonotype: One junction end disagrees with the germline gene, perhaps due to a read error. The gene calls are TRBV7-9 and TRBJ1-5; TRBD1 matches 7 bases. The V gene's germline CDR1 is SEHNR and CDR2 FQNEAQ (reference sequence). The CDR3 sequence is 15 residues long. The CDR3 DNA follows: TGTGCCAGCACCTTAGGGGACAGTCATAATCAGCCCCAGCATTTT. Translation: CASTLGDSHNQPQHF.